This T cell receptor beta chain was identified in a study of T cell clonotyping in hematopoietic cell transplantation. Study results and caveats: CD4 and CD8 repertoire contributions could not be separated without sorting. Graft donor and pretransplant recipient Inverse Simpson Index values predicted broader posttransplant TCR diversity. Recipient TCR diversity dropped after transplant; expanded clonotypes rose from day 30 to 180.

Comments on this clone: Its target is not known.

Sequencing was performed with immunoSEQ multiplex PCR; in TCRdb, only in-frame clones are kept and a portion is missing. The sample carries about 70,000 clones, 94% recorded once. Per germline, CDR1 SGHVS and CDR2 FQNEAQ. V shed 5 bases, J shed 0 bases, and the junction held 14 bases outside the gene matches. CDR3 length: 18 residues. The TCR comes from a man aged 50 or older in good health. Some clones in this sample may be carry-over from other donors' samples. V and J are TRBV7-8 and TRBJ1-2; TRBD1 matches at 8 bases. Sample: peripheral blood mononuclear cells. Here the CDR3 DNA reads TGTGCCAGCAGCCAGAGGACAGGGACCGCTCGTACTAACTATGGCTACACCTTC. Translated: CASSQRTGTARTNYGYTF.